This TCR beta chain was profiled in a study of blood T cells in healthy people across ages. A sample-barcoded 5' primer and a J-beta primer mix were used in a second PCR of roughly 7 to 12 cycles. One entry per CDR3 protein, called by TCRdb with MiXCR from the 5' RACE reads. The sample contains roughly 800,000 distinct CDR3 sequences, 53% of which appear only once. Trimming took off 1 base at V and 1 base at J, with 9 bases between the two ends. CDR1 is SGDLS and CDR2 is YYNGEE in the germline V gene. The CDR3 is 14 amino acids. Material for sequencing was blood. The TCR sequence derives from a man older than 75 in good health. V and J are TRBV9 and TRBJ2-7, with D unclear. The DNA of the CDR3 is TGTGCCAGCAGCGTAACAGTGGGGTCCTACGAGCAGTACTTC. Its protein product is CASSVTVGSYEQYF.